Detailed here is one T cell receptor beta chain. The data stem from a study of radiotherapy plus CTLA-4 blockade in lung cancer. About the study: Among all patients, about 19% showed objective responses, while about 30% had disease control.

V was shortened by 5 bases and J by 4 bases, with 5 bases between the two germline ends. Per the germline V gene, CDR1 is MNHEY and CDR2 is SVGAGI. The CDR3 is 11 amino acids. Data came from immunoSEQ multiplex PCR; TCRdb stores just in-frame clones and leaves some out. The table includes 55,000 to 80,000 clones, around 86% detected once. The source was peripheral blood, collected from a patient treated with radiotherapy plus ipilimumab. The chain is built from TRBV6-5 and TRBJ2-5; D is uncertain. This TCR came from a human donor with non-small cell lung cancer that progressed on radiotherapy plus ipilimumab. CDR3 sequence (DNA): TGTGCCAGCAGTGAACTAGAGACCCAGTACTTC. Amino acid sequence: CASSELETQYF.